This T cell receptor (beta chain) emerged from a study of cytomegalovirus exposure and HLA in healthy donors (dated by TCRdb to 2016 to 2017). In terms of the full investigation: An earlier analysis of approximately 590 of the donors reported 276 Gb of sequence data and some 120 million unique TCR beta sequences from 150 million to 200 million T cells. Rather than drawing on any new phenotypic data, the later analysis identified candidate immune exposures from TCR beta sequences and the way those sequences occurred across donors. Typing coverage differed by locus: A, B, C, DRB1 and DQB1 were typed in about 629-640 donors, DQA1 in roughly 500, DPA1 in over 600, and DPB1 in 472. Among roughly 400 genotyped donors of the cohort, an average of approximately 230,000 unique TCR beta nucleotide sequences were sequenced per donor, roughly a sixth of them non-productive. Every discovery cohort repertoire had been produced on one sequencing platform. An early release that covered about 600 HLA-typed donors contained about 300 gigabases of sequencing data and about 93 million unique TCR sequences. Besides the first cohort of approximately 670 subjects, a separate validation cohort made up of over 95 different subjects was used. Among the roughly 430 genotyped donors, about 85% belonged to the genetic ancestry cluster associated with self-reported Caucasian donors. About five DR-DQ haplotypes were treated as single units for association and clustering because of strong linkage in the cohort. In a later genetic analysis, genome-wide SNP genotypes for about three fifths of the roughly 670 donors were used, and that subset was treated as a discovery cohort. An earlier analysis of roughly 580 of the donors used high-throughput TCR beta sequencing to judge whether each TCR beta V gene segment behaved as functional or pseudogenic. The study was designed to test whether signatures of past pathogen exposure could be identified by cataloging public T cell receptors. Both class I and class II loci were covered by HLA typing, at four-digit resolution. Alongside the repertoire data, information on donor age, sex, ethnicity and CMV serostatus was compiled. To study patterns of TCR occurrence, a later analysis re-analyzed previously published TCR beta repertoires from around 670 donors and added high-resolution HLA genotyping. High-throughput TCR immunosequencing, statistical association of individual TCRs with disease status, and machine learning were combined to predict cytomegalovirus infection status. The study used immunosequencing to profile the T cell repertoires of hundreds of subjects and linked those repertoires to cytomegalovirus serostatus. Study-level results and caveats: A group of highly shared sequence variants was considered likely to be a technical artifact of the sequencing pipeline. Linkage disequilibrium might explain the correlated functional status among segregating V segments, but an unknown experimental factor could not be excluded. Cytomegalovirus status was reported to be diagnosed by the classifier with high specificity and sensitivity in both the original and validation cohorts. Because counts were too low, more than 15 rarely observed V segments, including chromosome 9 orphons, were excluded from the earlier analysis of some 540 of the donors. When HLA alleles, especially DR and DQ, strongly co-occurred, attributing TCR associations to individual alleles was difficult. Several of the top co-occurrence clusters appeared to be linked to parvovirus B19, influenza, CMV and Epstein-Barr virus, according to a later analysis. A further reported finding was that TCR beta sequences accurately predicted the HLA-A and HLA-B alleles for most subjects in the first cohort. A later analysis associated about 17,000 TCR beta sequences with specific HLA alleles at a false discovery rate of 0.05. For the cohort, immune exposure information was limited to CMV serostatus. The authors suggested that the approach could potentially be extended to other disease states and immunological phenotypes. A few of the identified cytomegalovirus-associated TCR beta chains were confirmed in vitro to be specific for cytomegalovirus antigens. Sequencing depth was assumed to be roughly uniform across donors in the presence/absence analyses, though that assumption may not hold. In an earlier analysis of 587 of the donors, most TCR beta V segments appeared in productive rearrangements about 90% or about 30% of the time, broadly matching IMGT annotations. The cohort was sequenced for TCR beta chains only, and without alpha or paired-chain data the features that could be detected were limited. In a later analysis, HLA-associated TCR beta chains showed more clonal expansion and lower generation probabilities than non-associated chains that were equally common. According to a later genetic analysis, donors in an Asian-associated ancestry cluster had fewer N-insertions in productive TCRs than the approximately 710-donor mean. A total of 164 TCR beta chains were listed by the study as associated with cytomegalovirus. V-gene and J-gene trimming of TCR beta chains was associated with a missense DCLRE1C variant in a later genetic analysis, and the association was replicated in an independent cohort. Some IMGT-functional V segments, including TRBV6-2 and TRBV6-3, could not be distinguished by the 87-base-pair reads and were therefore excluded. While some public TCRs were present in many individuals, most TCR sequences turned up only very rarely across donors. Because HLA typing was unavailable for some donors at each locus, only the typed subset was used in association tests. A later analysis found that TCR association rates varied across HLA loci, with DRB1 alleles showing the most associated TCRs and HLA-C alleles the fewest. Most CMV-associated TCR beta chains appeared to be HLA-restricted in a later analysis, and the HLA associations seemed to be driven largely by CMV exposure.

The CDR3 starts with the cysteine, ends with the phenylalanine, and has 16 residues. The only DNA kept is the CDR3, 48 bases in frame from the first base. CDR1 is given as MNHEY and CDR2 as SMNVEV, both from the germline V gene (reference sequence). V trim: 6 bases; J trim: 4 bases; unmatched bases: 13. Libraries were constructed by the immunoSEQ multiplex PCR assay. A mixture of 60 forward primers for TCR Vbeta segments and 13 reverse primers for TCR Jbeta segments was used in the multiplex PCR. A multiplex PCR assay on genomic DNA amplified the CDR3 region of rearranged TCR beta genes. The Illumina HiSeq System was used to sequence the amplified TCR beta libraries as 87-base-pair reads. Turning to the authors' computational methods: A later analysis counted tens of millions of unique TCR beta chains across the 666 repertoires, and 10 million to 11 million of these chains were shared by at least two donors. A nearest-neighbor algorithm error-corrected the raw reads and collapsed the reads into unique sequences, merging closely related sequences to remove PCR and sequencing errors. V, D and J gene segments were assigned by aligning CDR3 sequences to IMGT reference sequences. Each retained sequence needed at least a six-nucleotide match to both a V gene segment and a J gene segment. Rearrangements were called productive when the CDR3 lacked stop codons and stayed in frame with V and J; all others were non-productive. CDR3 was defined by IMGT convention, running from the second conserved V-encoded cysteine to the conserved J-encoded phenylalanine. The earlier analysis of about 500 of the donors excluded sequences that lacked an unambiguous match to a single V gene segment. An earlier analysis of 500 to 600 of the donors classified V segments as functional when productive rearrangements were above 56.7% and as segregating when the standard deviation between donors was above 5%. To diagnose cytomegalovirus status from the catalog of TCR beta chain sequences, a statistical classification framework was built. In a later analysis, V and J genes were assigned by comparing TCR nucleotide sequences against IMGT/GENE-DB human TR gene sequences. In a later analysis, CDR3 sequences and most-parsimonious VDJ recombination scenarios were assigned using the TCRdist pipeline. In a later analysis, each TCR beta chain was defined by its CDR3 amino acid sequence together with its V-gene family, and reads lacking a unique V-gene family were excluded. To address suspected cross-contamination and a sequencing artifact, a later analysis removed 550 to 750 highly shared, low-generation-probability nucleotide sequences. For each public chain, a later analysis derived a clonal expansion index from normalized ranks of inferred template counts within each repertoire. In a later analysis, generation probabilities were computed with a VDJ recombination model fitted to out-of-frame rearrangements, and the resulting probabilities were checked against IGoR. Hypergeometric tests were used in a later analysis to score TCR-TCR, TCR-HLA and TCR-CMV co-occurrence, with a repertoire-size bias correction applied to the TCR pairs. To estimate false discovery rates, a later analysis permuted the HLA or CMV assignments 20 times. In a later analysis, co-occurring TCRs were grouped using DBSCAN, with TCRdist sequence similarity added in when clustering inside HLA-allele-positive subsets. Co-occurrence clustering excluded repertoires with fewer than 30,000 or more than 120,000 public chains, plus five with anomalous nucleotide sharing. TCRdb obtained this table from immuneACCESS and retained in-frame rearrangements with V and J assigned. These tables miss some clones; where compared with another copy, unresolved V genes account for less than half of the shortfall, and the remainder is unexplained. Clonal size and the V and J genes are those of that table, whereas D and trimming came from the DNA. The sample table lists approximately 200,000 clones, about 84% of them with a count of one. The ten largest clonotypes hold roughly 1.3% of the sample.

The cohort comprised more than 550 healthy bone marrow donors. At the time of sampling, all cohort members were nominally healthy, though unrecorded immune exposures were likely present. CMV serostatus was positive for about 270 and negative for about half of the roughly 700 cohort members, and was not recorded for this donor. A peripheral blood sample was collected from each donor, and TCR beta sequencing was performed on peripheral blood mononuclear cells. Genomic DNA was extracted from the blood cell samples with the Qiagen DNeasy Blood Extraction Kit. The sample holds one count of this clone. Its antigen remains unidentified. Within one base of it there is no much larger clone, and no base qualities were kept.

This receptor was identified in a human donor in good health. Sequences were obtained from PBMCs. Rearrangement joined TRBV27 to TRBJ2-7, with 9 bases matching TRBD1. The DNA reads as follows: TGTGCCAGCAGCGAGGCTAGTACAGGGGGCAGATACGAGCAGTACTTC. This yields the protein CASSEASTGGRYEQYF.